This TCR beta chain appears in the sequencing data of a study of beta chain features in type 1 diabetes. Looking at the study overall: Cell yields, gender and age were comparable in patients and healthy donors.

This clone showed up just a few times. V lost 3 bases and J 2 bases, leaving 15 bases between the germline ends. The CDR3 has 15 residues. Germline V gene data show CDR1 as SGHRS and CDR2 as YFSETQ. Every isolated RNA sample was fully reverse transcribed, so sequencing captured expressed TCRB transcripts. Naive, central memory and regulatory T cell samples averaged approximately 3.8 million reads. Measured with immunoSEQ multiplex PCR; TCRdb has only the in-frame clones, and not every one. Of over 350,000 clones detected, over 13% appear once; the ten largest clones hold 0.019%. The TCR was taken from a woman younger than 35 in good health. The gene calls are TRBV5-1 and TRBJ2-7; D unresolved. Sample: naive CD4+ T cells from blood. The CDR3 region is CASSSNTDQAYEQYF. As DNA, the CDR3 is TGCGCCAGCAGCTCGAACACAGACCAAGCCTACGAGCAGTACTTC. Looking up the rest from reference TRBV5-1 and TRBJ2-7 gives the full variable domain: KAGVTQTPRYLIKTRGQQVTLSCSPISGHRSVSWYQQTPGQGLQFLFEYFSETQRNKGNFPGRFSGRQFSNSRSEMNVSTLELGDSALYLCASSSNTDQAYEQYFGPGTRLTVT.